The 5 T cell receptor beta chains below come from one sample, sequenced in a study of blood T cell repertoires in COVID-19. Generated by immunoSEQ multiplex PCR, the TCRdb table keeps only in-frame clones and is missing some. The repertoire holds around 60,000 clones, with 90% as singletons. The specimen sequenced was peripheral blood. Receptor source: a man aged 60-69 years with active COVID-19.

The V and J genes are TRBV18 and TRBJ2-1; 13 bases line up with TRBD2. The junction had 5 bases not matched to a gene; V was cut back by 4 bases and J by 8 bases. Per germline, CDR1 KGHSH and CDR2 LQKENI. This CDR3 region has 15 residues. For the CDR3, the DNA is TGTGCCAGCTCACGGACTAGCGGGAGCGGGGATGAGCAGTTCTTC. Protein product: CASSRTSGSGDEQFF.

The rearrangement joins TRBV20-1 to TRBJ2-7; a possible D gene is TRBD1 (5 bases). The germline V gene has CDR1 DFQATT and CDR2 SNEGSKA (reference sequence). The V and J ends lost 3 bases and 5 bases respectively, with 8 bases between them. There are 11 residues in the CDR3. CDR3 DNA sequence: TGCAGTGCTAGTGTAGGGGACGAGCAGTACTTC. Translated: CSASVGDEQYF.

The chain uses TRBV4-1 and TRBJ1-2, with 11 bases that match TRBD1. Losses at the gene ends were 3 bases for V and 4 bases for J; bases not matched to a gene: 4. The CDR3 is 15 residues long. Germline V lookup: CDR1 MGHRA, CDR2 YSYEKL. The DNA of the CDR3 is TGCGCCAGCAGCCAGGCCGGGACAGGGGGCTATGGCTACACCTTC. Amino acids: CASSQAGTGGYGYTF.

This chain uses TRBV2 with TRBJ2-2; 8 bases match TRBD1. CDR3 length: 17 amino acids. The trim removed 2 bases at V and 1 base at J, leaving 6 bases unmatched. CDR1 SNHLY and CDR2 FYNNEI come from the germline V gene. Here the CDR3 reads CASSEPVDRGNTGELFF. Written as DNA, the CDR3 is TGTGCCAGCAGTGAACCTGTTGACAGGGGGAACACCGGGGAGCTGTTTTTT. Full variable domain (remainder filled in from reference TRBV2 and TRBJ2-2): EPEVTQTPSHQVTQMGQEVILRCVPISNHLYFYWYRQILGQKVEFLVSFYNNEISEKSEIFDDQFSVERPDGSNFTLKIRSTKLEDSAMYFCASSEPVDRGNTGELFFGEGSRLTVL.

The chain has TRBV29-1 and TRBJ2-1, with D perhaps TRBD2 (7 bases). This CDR3 spans 13 amino acids. The germline V gene encodes CDR1 SQVTM and CDR2 ANQGSEA. V was cut by 8 bases and J by 1 base, with 12 bases left in between. The CDR3: CSLRGGSYNEQFF. The CDR3 DNA follows: TGCAGCCTAAGGGGGGGGTCCTACAATGAGCAGTTCTTC.